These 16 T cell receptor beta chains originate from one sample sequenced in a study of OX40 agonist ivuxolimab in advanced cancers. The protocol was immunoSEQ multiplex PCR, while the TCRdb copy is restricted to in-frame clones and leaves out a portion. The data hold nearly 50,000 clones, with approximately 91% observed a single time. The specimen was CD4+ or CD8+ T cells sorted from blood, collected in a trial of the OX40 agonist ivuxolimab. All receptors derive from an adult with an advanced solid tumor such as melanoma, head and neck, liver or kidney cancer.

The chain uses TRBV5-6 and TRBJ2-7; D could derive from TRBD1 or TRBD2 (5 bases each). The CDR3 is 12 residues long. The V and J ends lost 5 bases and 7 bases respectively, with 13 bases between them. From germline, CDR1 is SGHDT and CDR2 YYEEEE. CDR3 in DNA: TGTGCCAGCAGACGAGGGACGTGGGAGCAGTACTTC. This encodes CASRRGTWEQYF.

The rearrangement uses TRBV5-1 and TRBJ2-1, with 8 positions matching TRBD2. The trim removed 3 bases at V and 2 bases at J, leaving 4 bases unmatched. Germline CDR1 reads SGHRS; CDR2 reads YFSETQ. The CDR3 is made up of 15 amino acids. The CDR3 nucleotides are TGCGCCAGCAGCTCCCAAGCGGGAGCCTACAATGAGCAGTTCTTC. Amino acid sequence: CASSSQAGAYNEQFF. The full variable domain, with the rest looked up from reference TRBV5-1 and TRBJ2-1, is KAGVTQTPRYLIKTRGQQVTLSCSPISGHRSVSWYQQTPGQGLQFLFEYFSETQRNKGNFPGRFSGRQFSNSRSEMNVSTLELGDSALYLCASSSQAGAYNEQFFGPGTRLTVL.

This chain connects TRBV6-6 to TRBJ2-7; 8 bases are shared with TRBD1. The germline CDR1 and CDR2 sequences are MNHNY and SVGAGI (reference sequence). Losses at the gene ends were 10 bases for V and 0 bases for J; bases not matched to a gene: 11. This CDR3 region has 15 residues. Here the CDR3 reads CATKVGTGDSYEQYF. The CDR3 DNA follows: TGTGCCACAAAGGTCGGGACAGGAGACTCCTACGAGCAGTACTTC.

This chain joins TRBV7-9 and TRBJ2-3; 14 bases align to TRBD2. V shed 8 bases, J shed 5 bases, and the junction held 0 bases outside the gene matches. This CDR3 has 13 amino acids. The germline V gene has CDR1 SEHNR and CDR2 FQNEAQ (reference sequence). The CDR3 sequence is CASGTSGRDTQYF. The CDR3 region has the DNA TGTGCCAGCGGGACTAGCGGGAGAGATACGCAGTATTTT.

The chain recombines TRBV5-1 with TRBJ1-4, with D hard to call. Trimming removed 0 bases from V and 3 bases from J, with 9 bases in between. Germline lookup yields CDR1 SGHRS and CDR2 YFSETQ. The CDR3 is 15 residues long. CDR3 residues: CASSLDRAPNEKLFF. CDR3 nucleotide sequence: TGCGCCAGCAGCTTGGATAGGGCGCCTAATGAAAAACTGTTTTTT.

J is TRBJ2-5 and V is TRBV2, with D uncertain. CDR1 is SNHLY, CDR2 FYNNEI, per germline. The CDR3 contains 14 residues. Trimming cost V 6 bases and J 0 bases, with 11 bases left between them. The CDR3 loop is CASSPTWYQETQYF. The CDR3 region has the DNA TGTGCCAGCAGCCCAACTTGGTACCAAGAGACCCAGTACTTC.

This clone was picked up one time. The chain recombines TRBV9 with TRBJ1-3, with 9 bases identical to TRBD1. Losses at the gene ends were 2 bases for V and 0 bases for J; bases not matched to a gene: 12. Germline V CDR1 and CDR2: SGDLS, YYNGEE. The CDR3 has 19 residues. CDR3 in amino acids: CASSVSTGTGSLSGNTIYF. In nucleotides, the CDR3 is TGTGCCAGCAGCGTTAGTACCGGGACAGGGTCTCTCTCTGGAAACACCATATATTTT.

The CDR3 DNA follows: TGTGCCAGCAGCTCCCATGGAGGTACGCAGTATTTT. Protein product: CASSSHGGTQYF. V gene TRBV7-3 combines with J gene TRBJ2-3, with D perhaps matching TRBD2 (5 bases). The CDR3 totals 12 residues. The germline V gene encodes CDR1 SGHTA and CDR2 FQGTGA. Deletions cut 4 bases from V and 8 bases from J, with 10 bases between.

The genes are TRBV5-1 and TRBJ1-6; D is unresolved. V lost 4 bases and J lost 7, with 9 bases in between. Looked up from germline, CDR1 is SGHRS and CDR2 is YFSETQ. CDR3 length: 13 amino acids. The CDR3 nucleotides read TGCGCCAGCAGCATTCGAGAAAATTCACCCCTCCACTTT. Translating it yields CASSIRENSPLHF.

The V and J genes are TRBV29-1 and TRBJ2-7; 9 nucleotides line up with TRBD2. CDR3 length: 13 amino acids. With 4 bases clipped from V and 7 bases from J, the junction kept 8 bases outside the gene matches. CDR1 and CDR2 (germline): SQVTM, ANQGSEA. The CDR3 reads CSVGLAGGREQYF. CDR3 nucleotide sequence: TGCAGCGTTGGTCTGGCGGGAGGGAGGGAGCAGTACTTC.

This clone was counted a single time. DNA for the CDR3: TGTGCCAGCAGCTTAGTGCTAGCGGGGGGCAACAATGAGCAGTTCTTC. It translates to CASSLVLAGGNNEQFF. The chain combines TRBV11-3 with TRBJ2-1, with 11 positions matching TRBD2. This CDR3 region has 16 residues. In germline, CDR1 is SGHNT, CDR2 YENEEA. With V trimmed by 1 base and J by 5 bases, 4 bases remained unmatched.

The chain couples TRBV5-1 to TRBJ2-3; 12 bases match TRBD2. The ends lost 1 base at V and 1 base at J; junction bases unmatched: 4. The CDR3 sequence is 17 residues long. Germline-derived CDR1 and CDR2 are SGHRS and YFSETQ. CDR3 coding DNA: TGCGCCAGCAGCTTGCCTAGCGGGAGGGCCGGCACAGATACGCAGTATTTT. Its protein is CASSLPSGRAGTDTQYF.

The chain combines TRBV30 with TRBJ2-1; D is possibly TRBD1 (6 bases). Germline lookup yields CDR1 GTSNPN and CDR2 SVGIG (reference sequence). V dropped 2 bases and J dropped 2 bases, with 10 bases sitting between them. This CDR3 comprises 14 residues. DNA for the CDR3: TGTGCCTGGAGTCCGAGGACAGCCTACAATGAGCAGTTCTTC. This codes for CAWSPRTAYNEQFF.

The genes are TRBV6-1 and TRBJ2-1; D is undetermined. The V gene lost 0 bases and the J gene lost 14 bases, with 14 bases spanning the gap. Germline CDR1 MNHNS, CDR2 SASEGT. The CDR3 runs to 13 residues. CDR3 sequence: CASSEAGWKVEFF. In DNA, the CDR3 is TGTGCCAGCAGTGAAGCAGGTTGGAAGGTGGAGTTCTTC.

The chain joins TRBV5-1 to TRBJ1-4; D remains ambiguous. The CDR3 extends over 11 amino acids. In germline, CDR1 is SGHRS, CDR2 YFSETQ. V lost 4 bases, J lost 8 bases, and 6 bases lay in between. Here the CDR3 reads CASSEGEKLFF. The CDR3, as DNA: TGCGCCAGCAGCGAAGGGGAAAAACTGTTTTTT.

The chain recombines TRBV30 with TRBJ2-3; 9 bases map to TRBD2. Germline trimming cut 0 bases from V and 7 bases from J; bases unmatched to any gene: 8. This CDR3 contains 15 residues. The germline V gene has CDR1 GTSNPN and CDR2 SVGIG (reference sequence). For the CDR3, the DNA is TGTGCCTGGAGTGTACGTGCGGGAGGGCCGAATACGCAGTATTTT. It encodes CAWSVRAGGPNTQYF.